A single sample is the source of the 27 T cell receptor beta chains below, sequenced in a study of early T cells in non-severe SARS-CoV-2 infection. TCRdb redid the calling of the 5' RACE reads with MiXCR, one entry per CDR3 protein. The table records approximately 50,000 distinct CDR3 sequences, more than 9.5% of them present only once. Sequencing used whole blood. Receptors originate from an adult who was a healthcare worker with PCR-confirmed SARS-CoV-2 infection or an uninfected control (not recorded which).

At least ten counts were recorded for this clonotype. The chain joins TRBV29-1 to TRBJ1-1; D remains ambiguous. CDR3 length equals 14 residues. Germline lookup yields CDR1 SQVTM and CDR2 ANQGSEA. Trimming stripped 0 bases from V and 1 base from J, with 9 bases between. The CDR3 bases are TGCAGCGTTGAAGATGGGCCTCGGAACACTGAAGCTTTCTTT. It specifies CSVEDGPRNTEAFF.

V and J are TRBV6-2 or TRBV6-3 and TRBJ2-1; 13 bases fit TRBD2. The CDR3 is made up of 17 amino acids. V trimming: 6 bases; J trimming: 0 bases; junction bases outside the gene matches: 5. CDR1 MNHEY and CDR2 SVGEGT come from the germline V gene. The CDR3 DNA sequence: TGTGCCAGCAGAAAACTAGCGGGAGGGGGCTCCTACAATGAGCAGTTCTTC. This encodes CASRKLAGGGSYNEQFF.

The chain carries TRBV7-2 and TRBJ1-5; D is undetermined. Trimming took 1 base from V and 8 from J, leaving 9 bases between them. The CDR3 loop spans 13 amino acids. Germline CDR1 SGHTA, CDR2 FQGNSA. CDR3 sequence reads: CASSLGRSKPQHF. The CDR3 region has the DNA TGTGCCAGCAGCTTAGGGCGATCAAAGCCCCAGCATTTT.

The chain's CDR3 is CASSWRQPGEQYF. In DNA, the CDR3 is TGTGCCAGCAGCTGGCGACAGCCCGGCGAGCAGTACTTC. The chain links TRBV7-2 to TRBJ2-7; maybe TRBD1 (5 bases). Per the germline V gene, CDR1 is SGHTA and CDR2 is FQGNSA. The CDR3 has 13 residues. The V gene lost 4 bases and the J gene lost 6 bases, with 13 bases spanning the gap.

Note on this clonotype: Possible read error: a much larger clone is one base away. The genes are TRBV24-1 and TRBJ2-2; D could derive from TRBD1 or TRBD2 (6 bases each). Germline CDR1 reads KGHDR; CDR2 reads SFDVKD. Trimming removed 8 bases from V and 0 bases from J, with 12 bases in between. The CDR3 contains 15 residues. CDR3 nucleotides: TGTGCCACCATCGGGGGACAAACGAACACCGGGGAGCTGTTTTTT. Encoded protein: CATIGGQTNTGELFF.

This clonotype was counted many times. The chain employs TRBV9 and TRBJ2-3; unclear D gene. Germline CDR1 SGDLS, CDR2 YYNGEE. V was pared by 3 bases and J by 2 bases, with 7 bases between. This CDR3 is built from 13 residues. The CDR3 DNA follows: TGTGCCAGCAGCGCACCTATCACAGATACGCAGTATTTT. Encoded protein: CASSAPITDTQYF.

The chain carries TRBV28 and TRBJ1-5; 8 bases match TRBD1. Germline trimming cut 6 bases from V and 5 bases from J; bases unmatched to any gene: 9. The CDR3 has 15 residues. Germline CDR1 is MDHEN and CDR2 is SYDVKM. CDR3 sequence: CASRLAGGGDQPQHF. The CDR3 DNA reads as TGTGCCAGCAGGCTTGCAGGGGGCGGGGATCAGCCCCAGCATTTT.

The rearrangement links TRBV6-5 to TRBJ2-7; D is uncertain. Trimming pared 0 bases from V and 4 bases from J, leaving 7 bases between. Per the germline V gene, CDR1 is MNHEY and CDR2 is SVGAGI. CDR3 length equals 13 residues. CDR3: CASSYSLTYEQYF. CDR3 nucleotide sequence: TGTGCCAGCAGTTACTCGCTGACGTACGAGCAGTACTTC.

The chain uses TRBV5-1 and TRBJ2-7; 13 bases are shared with TRBD2. Germline CDR1 and CDR2: SGHRS and YFSETQ. The CDR3 length is 14 residues. J lost 5 bases, V lost 3 bases, and 2 bases had no gene match. The CDR3 DNA reads TGCGCCAGCAGCTATGGACTAGCGGGAGACGAGCAGTACTTC. Residues: CASSYGLAGDEQYF.

As for this clonotype: A much larger clone lies a single base off, so this may be a read error. The chain has TRBV12-3 or TRBV12-4 and TRBJ1-2, with D possibly TRBD1 on 5 matching bases. V lost 8 bases, J lost 4 bases, and 14 bases lay in between. The CDR3 is 13 amino acids. CDR3 sequence (DNA): TGTGCCAGCGCCCAGGGACGGATCTATGGCTACACCTTC. This sequence encodes CASAQGRIYGYTF.

This clonotype was detected a few times. V gene TRBV27 combines with J gene TRBJ2-1, with TRBD1 matching over 7 bases. The CDR3 covers 16 residues. V lost 4 bases to trimming and J lost 8 bases; unmatched junction nucleotides: 14. Germline CDR1 MNHEY, CDR2 SMNVEV (reference sequence). CDR3 coding DNA: TGTGCCAGCAGTTACCGACCGGGACAGTTTAAGGATGAGCAGTTCTTC. As protein: CASSYRPGQFKDEQFF.

This clonotype was counted many times. The J gene is TRBJ2-5, the V gene TRBV6-5; 7 bases align to TRBD1. The CDR3 has 17 amino acids. Germline loops: CDR1 MNHEY, CDR2 SVGAGI. V gave up 5 bases and J gave up 5 bases; unmatched junction bases: 17. The CDR3 loop reads CASSMVFGTVAMETQYF. In DNA, the CDR3 is TGTGCCAGCAGTATGGTTTTCGGGACAGTTGCAATGGAGACCCAGTACTTC.

The rearrangement links TRBV11-2 to TRBJ2-3; TRBD1 agrees at 9 bases. The CDR3 length is 15 residues. CDR1 SGHAT and CDR2 FQNNGV come from the germline V gene. V lost 1 base and J lost 6; bases outside the gene matches: 5. Written as DNA, the CDR3 is TGTGCCAGCAGCTTAGGGTGGACAGGGGCGGATACGCAGTATTTT. Protein product: CASSLGWTGADTQYF. Drawing the rest from reference TRBV11-2 and TRBJ2-3, the complete variable domain is EAGVAQSPRYKIIEKRQSVAFWCNPISGHATLYWYQQILGQGPKLLIQFQNNGVVDDSQLPKDRFSAERLKGVDSTLKIQPAKLEDSAVYLCASSLGWTGADTQYFGPGTRLTVL.

The table lists this clonotype with many counts. Written as DNA, the CDR3 is TGTGCCAGCAGTTACCCTACCGCTAGCGGGGGGTTCTACGAGCAGTACTTC. It is translated as CASSYPTASGGFYEQYF. The chain uses TRBV6-2 or TRBV6-3 and TRBJ2-7, with 11 bases matching TRBD2. Germline assignment: CDR1 MNHEY and CDR2 SVGEGT. V was clipped by 2 bases and J by 3 bases; unmatched bases: 9. This CDR3 region has 17 residues.

This clonotype was seen more than once but under ten times. CDR3 sequence (DNA): TGTGCCAGCAGCCTGGGCAGGGAGACTGAAGCTTTCTTT. This encodes CASSLGRETEAFF. The chain recombines TRBV7-6 with TRBJ1-1; a weak D match, TRBD1 (5 bases). CDR3 size: 13 residues. Germline CDR1 and CDR2: SGHVS and FNYEAQ. The V end was cut by 5 bases, the J end by 5 bases, with 12 bases between.

This clonotype was seen repeatedly, ten times or more. The gene calls are TRBV13 and TRBJ2-3; D not certain. The CDR3 runs 16 residues. CDR1 and CDR2 from the germline V gene are PRHDT and FYEKMQ (reference sequence). V was cut by 4 bases and J by 1 base, with 15 bases left in between. This CDR3 reads CASSSILGLGTDTQYF. CDR3 nucleotides: TGTGCCAGCAGCTCTATATTGGGGTTGGGCACAGATACGCAGTATTTT.

This clonotype was counted between two and nine times. Just one base apart from a much larger clone, this may be a read error. This chain uses TRBV6-5 with TRBJ1-2; D not resolved. The CDR3 length is 17 residues. Germline V CDR1 and CDR2: MNHEY, SVGAGI. V lost 0 bases and J lost 2, with 16 bases in between. The CDR3 bases are TGTGCCAGCAGTTACTCGCCATGGCTGGCGGAGAACTATGGCTACACCTTC. The encoded protein is CASSYSPWLAENYGYTF.

The chain recombines TRBV11-2 with TRBJ2-2; D may be TRBD1 (8 bases). CDR3 size: 16 residues. Trimming cost V 2 bases and J 6 bases, with 16 bases left between them. Looked up from germline, CDR1 is SGHAT and CDR2 is FQNNGV. CDR3 DNA: TGTGCCAGCAGCTTAACCCGGACAGGGAGGGCCGGGGAGCTGTTTTTT. Translated: CASSLTRTGRAGELFF.

In this sample, this clonotype turned up many times. The gene calls are TRBV29-1 and TRBJ2-5, with D perhaps matching TRBD1 (6 bases). Germline V gives CDR1 SQVTM, CDR2 ANQGSEA. V was cut by 1 base and J by 5 bases, with 11 bases left in between. The CDR3 is made up of 13 amino acids. CDR3 DNA: TGCAGCGTTGAAGTCATCCAGGGGGAGACCCAGTACTTC. The encoded protein is CSVEVIQGETQYF.

A remark on this clonotype: Just one base apart from a much larger clone, this may be a read error. CDR3: CVSRETGTLADTQYF. The DNA for the CDR3 is TGTGTCAGTAGAGAGACCGGGACTTTAGCAGATACGCAGTATTTT. The chain couples TRBV19 to TRBJ2-3; possibly TRBD2 for D (6 bases). CDR3 size: 15 residues. CDR1 LNHDA and CDR2 SQIVND come from the germline V gene (reference sequence). The entire variable domain, with the rest obtained from reference TRBV19 and TRBJ2-3, is as follows: DGGITQSPKYLFRKEGQNVTLSCEQNLNHDAMYWYRQDPGQGLRLIYYSQIVNDFQKGDIAEGYSVSREKKESFPLTVTSAQKNPTAFYLCVSRETGTLADTQYFGPGTRLTVL.

This clonotype was seen repeatedly, ten times or more. The genes are TRBV5-5 and TRBJ2-5; 14 nucleotides line up with TRBD2. The germline V gene encodes CDR1 SGHKS and CDR2 YYEKEE (reference sequence). There are 17 residues in the CDR3. The junction had 7 bases not matched to a gene; V was cut back by 5 bases and J by 1 base. CDR3 in amino acids: CASSPRLAGGLQETQYF. CDR3 in DNA: TGTGCCAGCAGTCCGCGACTAGCGGGAGGGCTCCAAGAGACCCAGTACTTC.

This clonotype was observed at least ten times. The chain joins TRBV10-1 to TRBJ2-1; a weak D match, TRBD2 (5 bases). CDR3 length: 13 residues. Germline V CDR1 and CDR2: WNHNN, SYGVQD (reference sequence). Trimming took off 3 bases at V and 10 bases at J, with 13 bases between the two ends. The chain's CDR3 is CASSESPPGEQFF. CDR3 DNA sequence: TGCGCCAGCAGTGAATCTCCCCCGGGAGAGCAGTTCTTC.

This clonotype came up a few times. The chain has TRBV10-2 and TRBJ2-5, with D unclear. The CDR3 has 13 residues. Trimming shortened V by 8 bases and J by 0 bases, and 10 bases separated the two germline ends. Germline V gives CDR1 WSHSY, CDR2 SAAADI. CDR3: CASRLQYQETQYF. CDR3 sequence (DNA): TGCGCCAGCCGTCTTCAGTACCAAGAGACCCAGTACTTC.

This clonotype was seen ten or more times. This chain links TRBV6-5 with TRBJ2-2; D unclear. The V and J ends lost 2 bases and 5 bases respectively, with 15 bases between them. The V gene's germline CDR1 is MNHEY and CDR2 SVGAGI. The CDR3 contains 16 residues. CDR3 DNA sequence: TGTGCCAGCAGTTACGCCCTACTCCCTTATACCGGGGAGCTGTTTTTT. Its translation is CASSYALLPYTGELFF.

The CDR3 region is CSVGRGGEQFF. The CDR3 coding sequence is TGCAGCGTTGGGCGAGGGGGTGAGCAGTTCTTC. This chain links TRBV29-1 with TRBJ2-1; maybe TRBD1 (6 bases). Per germline, CDR1 SQVTM and CDR2 ANQGSEA. Trimming removed 4 bases at V and 9 bases at J, with 10 bases between. This CDR3 comprises 11 residues.

This clonotype appeared many times. The J gene is TRBJ2-5, the V gene TRBV18, with D tentatively TRBD2 (7 bases). Germline loops: CDR1 KGHSH, CDR2 LQKENI. This CDR3 contains 17 residues. The ends were cut back, 3 bases at V and 4 bases at J, with 21 bases in the middle. The CDR3 DNA follows: TGTGCCAGCTCACCCCGCGGCGCGGGGGCTGGGGGAGAGACCCAGTACTTC. Residues: CASSPRGAGAGGETQYF.

The chain uses TRBV6-5 and TRBJ2-7, with D perhaps being TRBD1 or TRBD2 (5 bases each). Trimming took 8 bases from V and 2 from J, leaving 10 bases between them. The CDR3 loop spans 12 amino acids. Germline V gene sequence: CDR1 MNHEY, CDR2 SVGAGI. The CDR3 spells CASGRDPYEQYF. CDR3 DNA: TGTGCCAGCGGTCGGGACCCCTACGAGCAGTACTTC.